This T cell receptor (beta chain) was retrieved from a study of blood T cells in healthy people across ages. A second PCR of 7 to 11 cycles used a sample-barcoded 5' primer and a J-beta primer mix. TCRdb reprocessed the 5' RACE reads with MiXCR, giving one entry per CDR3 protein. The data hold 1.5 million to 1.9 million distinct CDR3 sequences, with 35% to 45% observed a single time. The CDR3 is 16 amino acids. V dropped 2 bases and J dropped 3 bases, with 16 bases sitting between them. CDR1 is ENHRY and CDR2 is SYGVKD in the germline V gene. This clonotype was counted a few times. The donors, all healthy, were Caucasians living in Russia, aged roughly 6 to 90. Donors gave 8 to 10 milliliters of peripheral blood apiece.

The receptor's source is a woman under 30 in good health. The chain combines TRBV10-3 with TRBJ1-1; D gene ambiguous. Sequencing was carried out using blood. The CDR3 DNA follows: TGTGCCATCAGTGAGCCCAGAGGAGGTTGGGACACTGAAGCTTTCTTT. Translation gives CAISEPRGGWDTEAFF.